This T cell receptor beta chain was retrieved from a study of breast tumors, draining lymph nodes, adjacent tissues. MiXCR, run by TCRdb on the multiplex PCR reads, gives a single entry per CDR3 protein. The sample shows fewer than 250,000 distinct CDR3 sequences, about 34% of them seen only once. Study results and caveats: The data were judged consistent with most tumor T cells coming from lymph node and expanding in tumor. Tumor T cell lymph node origin was a supported hypothesis, not proven. Tumor TCR diversity was below lymph nodes but above nontumor tissue. Tumor and nontumor repertoires were significantly more similar in luminal-like than in basal-like breast cancer.

Samples came from axillary lymph nodes draining the breast cancer. This CDR3 spans 13 amino acids. The germline V gene encodes CDR1 SGDLS and CDR2 YYNGEE. Trimming removed 1 base from V and 5 bases from J, with 9 bases in between. This clonotype was counted ten times or more. The target antigen is unknown. A much larger clone lies a single base off, so this may be a read error. Since no conserved phenylalanine or tryptophan closes the CDR3, a read error is the likely cause. The sample consisted of axillary lymph node tissue. The V and J genes are TRBV9 and TRBJ2-5, with D perhaps being TRBD1 or TRBD2 (5 bases each). The TCR was taken from a female donor with breast cancer. Some clones in this sample may be carry-over from other donors' samples. CDR3 sequence (DNA): TGTGCCAGCAGCGTAACTTGGGGGGAGACCCAGTACTCC. This codes for CASSVTWGETQYS.